This T cell receptor (beta chain) is drawn from a study of blood T cell repertoires in COVID-19. Authors' methods: Amplification of reference gene primers provided the estimated nucleated cell counts. The table came from immunoSEQ multiplex PCR; TCRdb's copy has only in-frame clones and leaves some out. D and trimming were read from the DNA, whereas the V and J calls and clone size are those reported in that table. The data hold approximately 230,000 clones, with roughly 90% observed a single time. Sequencing was carried out using PBMCs or T cells enriched from blood (not recorded which). This TCR came from a woman aged 25 to 39 with acute COVID-19.

The DNA of the CDR3 is TGTGCCAGCAGTTACGACACAGGTATGAACACTGAAGCTTTCTTT. This sequence encodes CASSYDTGMNTEAFF. The chain combines TRBV6-2 or TRBV6-3 with TRBJ1-1; D perhaps matches TRBD1 (5 bases). Trimming pared 2 bases from V and 0 bases from J, leaving 10 bases between. Germline CDR1 reads MNHEY; CDR2 reads SVGEGT. The CDR3 sequence is 15 residues long.